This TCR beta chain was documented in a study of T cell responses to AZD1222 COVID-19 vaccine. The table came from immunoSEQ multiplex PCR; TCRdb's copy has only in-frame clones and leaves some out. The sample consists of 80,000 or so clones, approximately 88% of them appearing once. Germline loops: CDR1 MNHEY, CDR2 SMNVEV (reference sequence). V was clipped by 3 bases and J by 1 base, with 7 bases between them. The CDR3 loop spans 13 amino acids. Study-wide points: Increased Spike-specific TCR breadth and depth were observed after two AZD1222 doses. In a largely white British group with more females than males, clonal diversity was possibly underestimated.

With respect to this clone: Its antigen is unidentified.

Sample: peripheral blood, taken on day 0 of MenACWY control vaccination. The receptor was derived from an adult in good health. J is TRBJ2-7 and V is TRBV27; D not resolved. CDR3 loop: CASSFRQSYEQYF. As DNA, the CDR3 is TGTGCCAGCAGTTTTAGGCAGTCCTACGAGCAGTACTTC.